This T cell receptor (beta chain) was retrieved from a study of blood T cell repertoires in COVID-19. About the research overall: T cells, B-cell-depleted T cells, or PBMCs provided the cDNA or gDNA that served as material.

Authors' methods: Estimation of nucleated cell counts was performed using reference gene primer amplification. TCRdb's table, derived via immunoSEQ multiplex PCR, lists solely in-frame clones and lacks some. The D gene and trimming were derived from the DNA, and the V and J assignments and clone size from that table. The data hold hundreds of thousands of clones, with roughly four fifths observed a single time. V lost 3 bases, J lost 5 bases, and 3 bases stayed unmatched. The length of the CDR3 is 13 residues. CDR1 is SGHTA and CDR2 is FQGNSA in the germline V gene. The J gene is TRBJ2-5, the V gene TRBV7-2; 7 bases align to TRBD1. Material for sequencing was peripheral blood. The clonotype was recovered from a woman over 75 with COVID-19, enrolled during active disease. CDR3 protein: CASSLIQGETQYF. DNA for the CDR3: TGTGCCAGCAGCTTGATACAGGGGGAGACCCAGTACTTC.